The 13 T cell receptor beta chains below were found in one sample sequenced in a study of CD8 T cells in ankylosing spondylitis. TCRdb re-analysed the 5' RACE reads in MiXCR, keeping a single row per CDR3 protein. This sample carries 250,000 to 300,000 distinct CDR3 sequences, approximately 20% of them seen once, and the ten largest clones take roughly 8%. Sequencing was carried out using blood, either unsorted or a sorted T cell fraction (not recorded which). The receptors derive from a male donor with ankylosing spondylitis or in good health (not recorded which).

CDR3 nucleotides: TGTGCCAGCAGCTTGTCTTCCGGCGCGGCTTTGGGGTATGGCTACACCTTC. Protein: CASSLSSGAALGYGYTF. The J gene is TRBJ1-2, the V gene TRBV7-2; D not certain. The CDR3 is 17 amino acids. Germline CDR1 reads SGHTA; CDR2 reads FQGNSA. Trimming took 3 bases from V and 5 from J, leaving 22 bases between them.

The V call is TRBV20-1, the J call TRBJ2-3; 10 nucleotides align to TRBD2. The CDR3 loop spans 17 amino acids. CDR1 is DFQATT and CDR2 is SNEGSKA in the germline V gene (reference sequence). Trimming cost V 0 bases and J 4 bases; bases outside gene matches: 10. The CDR3 is CSARDLSGGARADTQYF. The CDR3 coding sequence is TGCAGTGCTAGAGATCTAAGCGGGGGGGCTCGCGCAGATACGCAGTATTTT.

This clonotype was seen more than once but under ten times. The V and J genes are TRBV7-3 and TRBJ2-2, with unresolved D. This CDR3 spans 13 amino acids. Trimming cost V 2 bases and J 6 bases, with 7 bases left between them. Looked up from germline, CDR1 is SGHTA and CDR2 is FQGTGA. The CDR3 reads CASSLGPAGELFF. The CDR3, as DNA: TGTGCCAGCAGCTTAGGACCTGCCGGGGAGCTGTTTTTT.

This clonotype was counted at least ten times. The rearrangement uses TRBV3-1 and TRBJ2-2; D gene ambiguous. V gave up 1 base and J gave up 1 base, with 1 base separating them. The germline gives CDR1 LGHDT, CDR2 YNNKEL (reference sequence). The CDR3 is 13 amino acids. The CDR3 sequence is CASSQVNTGELFF. As DNA, the CDR3 is TGTGCCAGCAGCCAAGTGAACACCGGGGAGCTGTTTTTT. Using reference TRBV3-1 and TRBJ2-2 for the parts outside the CDR3, the full variable domain is DTAVSQTPKYLVTQMGNDKSIKCEQNLGHDTMYWYKQDSKKFLKIMFSYNNKELIINETVPNRFSPKSPDKAHLNLHINSLELGDSAVYFCASSQVNTGELFFGEGSRLTVL.

V is TRBV7-2 and J is TRBJ2-1, with D tentatively TRBD2 (6 bases). CDR1 and CDR2 (germline): SGHTA, FQGNSA. V dropped 0 bases and J dropped 4 bases, with 10 bases sitting between them. CDR3 length equals 15 residues. The CDR3 protein is CASSLAEGGYNEQFF. CDR3 in DNA: TGTGCCAGCAGCTTAGCGGAGGGTGGGTACAATGAGCAGTTCTTC. The full variable domain, its missing parts supplied by reference TRBV7-2 and TRBJ2-1, is GAGVSQSPSNKVTEKGKDVELRCDPISGHTALYWYRQSLGQGLEFLIYFQGNSAPDKSGLPSDRFSAERTGGSVSTLTIQRTQQEDSAVYLCASSLAEGGYNEQFFGPGTRLTVL.

The V call is TRBV12-3 or TRBV12-4, the J call TRBJ2-5; D is possibly TRBD2 (5 bases). V lost 10 bases, J lost 3 bases, and 15 bases lay in between. The CDR3 sequence is 13 residues long. Written as DNA, the CDR3 is TGTGCCACCAGGCTCCCCGGGAAAGAGACCCAGTACTTC. Protein: CATRLPGKETQYF.

J is TRBJ2-1 and V is TRBV19, with 11 nucleotides matching TRBD2. CDR1 and CDR2 (germline): LNHDA, SQIVND (reference sequence). CDR3 length: 15 residues. Trimming cost V 8 bases and J 7 bases; bases outside gene matches: 10. The CDR3 DNA reads as TGTGCCAGTCAAACAATAGCGGGAGGGCGGAATGAGCAGTTCTTC. Protein sequence: CASQTIAGGRNEQFF.

This clonotype was seen at least ten times. V and J are TRBV29-1 and TRBJ2-3; D uncertain. Germline CDR1 SQVTM, CDR2 ANQGSEA. There are 12 residues in the CDR3. V gave up 5 bases and J gave up 3 bases, with 9 bases separating them. The CDR3 DNA is TGCAGCGTTTATTACTTTACAGATACGCAGTATTTT. Its translation: CSVYYFTDTQYF.

The gene calls are TRBV10-3 and TRBJ2-1; 11 nucleotides line up with TRBD2. Unmatched junction bases numbered 24, after V lost 5 bases and J lost 9 bases. This CDR3 has 20 amino acids. Looked up from germline, CDR1 is ENHRY and CDR2 is SYGVKD. The CDR3 sequence: CAISPITAPPTSGAASEQFF. The CDR3 DNA sequence: TGTGCCATCAGTCCCATTACGGCGCCCCCGACTAGCGGGGCAGCTAGTGAGCAGTTCTTC.

This clonotype was counted a few times. The rearrangement uses TRBV12-3 or TRBV12-4 and TRBJ2-1, with 7 nucleotides matching TRBD2. CDR3 length: 15 residues. The V and J ends lost 6 bases and 0 bases, in that order; junction bases with no gene match: 5. The CDR3 DNA reads TGTGCCAGCAGAGAGAAGCGGGGCTCCTACAATGAGCAGTTCTTC. Translating gives CASREKRGSYNEQFF.

V usage is TRBV29-1 and J usage is TRBJ2-1; 10 bases fit TRBD2. V shed 8 bases, J shed 4 bases, and the junction held 14 bases outside the gene matches. The CDR3 loop spans 16 amino acids. CDR1 SQVTM and CDR2 ANQGSEA come from the germline V gene. CDR3 DNA sequence: TGCAGCTCCCAGGCTCCCGGGACTAGCGTTTACAATGAGCAGTTCTTC. It translates to CSSQAPGTSVYNEQFF.

This clonotype has more than one count but fewer than ten. The chain uses TRBV20-1 and TRBJ1-5; D gene unclear. CDR1 and CDR2 from the germline V gene are DFQATT and SNEGSKA (reference sequence). The CDR3 length is 13 residues. Trimming pared 5 bases from V and 1 base from J, leaving 9 bases between. The DNA for the CDR3 is TGCAGTGCTCAGGACGGGAGCAATCAGCCCCAGCATTTT. Protein product: CSAQDGSNQPQHF.

The chain employs TRBV28 and TRBJ1-5; TRBD1 matches at 8 bases. V trimming: 6 bases; J trimming: 4 bases; junction bases outside the gene matches: 8. The CDR3 has 15 amino acids. Germline V gene data show CDR1 as MDHEN and CDR2 as SYDVKM. DNA for the CDR3: TGTGCCAGCAGCTATCGACAGGGGATAAATCAGCCCCAGCATTTT. Encoded protein: CASSYRQGINQPQHF.